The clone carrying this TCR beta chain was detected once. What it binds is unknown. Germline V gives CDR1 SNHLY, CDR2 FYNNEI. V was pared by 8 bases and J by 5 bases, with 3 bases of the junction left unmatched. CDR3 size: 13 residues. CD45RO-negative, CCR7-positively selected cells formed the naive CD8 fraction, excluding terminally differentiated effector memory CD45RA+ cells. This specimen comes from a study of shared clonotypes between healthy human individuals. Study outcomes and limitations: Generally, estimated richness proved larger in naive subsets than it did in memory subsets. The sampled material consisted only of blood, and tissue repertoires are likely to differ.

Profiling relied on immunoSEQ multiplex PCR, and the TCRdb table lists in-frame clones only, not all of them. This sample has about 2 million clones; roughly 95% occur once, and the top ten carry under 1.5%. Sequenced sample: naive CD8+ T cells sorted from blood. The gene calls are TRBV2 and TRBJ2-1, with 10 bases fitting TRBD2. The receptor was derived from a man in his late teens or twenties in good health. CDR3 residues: CASDGLADNEQFF. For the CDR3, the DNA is TGTGCCAGCGATGGACTAGCGGACAATGAGCAGTTCTTC.